The source of this TCR beta chain is a study of OX40 agonist ivuxolimab in advanced cancers. As for this clone: Antigen unknown.

Method: immunoSEQ multiplex PCR; TCRdb's copy keeps in-frame clones and lacks some. The table shows approximately 70,000 clones, with 70% to 90% occurring only once. Overall study findings and caveats: Circulating CD4+ and CD8+ T cells showed clonal expansion by week 6 at 0.1 to 3.0 mg/kg.

Trimming stripped 3 bases from V and 0 bases from J, with 8 bases between. CDR1 and CDR2 (germline): MDHEN, SYDVKM. The CDR3 contains 15 residues. The study sampled blood at baseline, cycle 4 day 1, and cycle 7 day 1. The clonotype was recovered from an adult with an advanced solid tumor such as melanoma, head and neck, liver or kidney cancer. The sequencing here drew on CD4+ or CD8+ T cells sorted from blood, taken in a trial of the OX40 agonist ivuxolimab. The V gene is TRBV28, the J gene TRBJ2-2, with a tentative D call TRBD2 (5 bases). This chain's CDR3 is CASSFRGSNTGELFF. The CDR3 DNA reads TGTGCCAGCAGTTTCAGAGGGTCGAACACCGGGGAGCTGTTTTTT.